The clone carrying this TCR beta chain was counted between two and nine times. The data derive from a study of technical replicates of blood from several donors. The CDR3 loop spans 13 amino acids. J gave up 7 bases and V 3 bases, and 5 bases lay outside the gene matches. Looked up from germline, CDR1 is MNHEY and CDR2 is SMNVEV (reference sequence). TCRdb's copy holds only in-frame clones and misses some; the assay was immunoSEQ multiplex PCR. The sample includes more than 90,000 clones, approximately 96% of them seen just once. The receptor was isolated from a human donor in good health. V usage is TRBV27 and J usage is TRBJ1-2, with 7 bases fitting TRBD1. The specimen was T cells isolated from PBMCs. CDR3 sequence (DNA): TGTGCCAGCAGTTTGGAGGGGGCATTTGGCTACACCTTC. It is translated as CASSLEGAFGYTF.